This T cell receptor beta chain was profiled in a study of somatic mutations in cytotoxic T cells in rheumatoid arthritis. Repertoires were generated with immunoSEQ multiplex PCR, while TCRdb's copy carries only in-frame clones and drops some. The table includes about 21,000 clones, around four fifths detected once. The CDR3 contains 15 residues. V lost 4 bases to trimming and J lost 6 bases, with 15 bases between them. The V gene's germline CDR1 is SGHAT and CDR2 FQNNGV. The receptor's source is a man younger than 35 with rheumatoid arthritis. Sequencing was done on a sample of CD8+ T cells sorted from blood. The chain has TRBV11-2 and TRBJ2-2; D gene uncertain. As DNA, the CDR3 is TGTGCCAGCAGCTCCCAGCAGACTGGTTCCGGGGAGCTGTTTTTT. The encoded protein is CASSSQQTGSGELFF.